This T cell receptor beta chain was obtained from a study of blood T cell repertoires in COVID-19. This clone was seen a single time. V lost 4 bases and J lost 5; bases outside the gene matches: 7. The CDR3 has 14 residues. Germline CDR1 is SNHLY and CDR2 is FYNNEI. As originally analysed: Amplification with reference gene primers provided the estimates of nucleated cell counts. Repertoires were generated with immunoSEQ multiplex PCR, while TCRdb's copy carries only in-frame clones and drops some. That table is the source of V, J and clone size, and D and trimming were worked out from the DNA. Found here are more than 300,000 clones, nearly 90% of them singletons; the top ten hold around 0.97%.

The sequenced sample consisted of peripheral blood. This receptor was identified in a woman aged 40 to 50 with COVID-19, enrolled during active disease. The V call is TRBV2, the J call TRBJ1-1; TRBD1 aligns across 7 bases. The chain's CDR3 is CASSVGQVRTEAFF. The CDR3 region has the DNA TGTGCCAGCAGTGTCGGACAGGTTCGGACTGAAGCTTTCTTT.